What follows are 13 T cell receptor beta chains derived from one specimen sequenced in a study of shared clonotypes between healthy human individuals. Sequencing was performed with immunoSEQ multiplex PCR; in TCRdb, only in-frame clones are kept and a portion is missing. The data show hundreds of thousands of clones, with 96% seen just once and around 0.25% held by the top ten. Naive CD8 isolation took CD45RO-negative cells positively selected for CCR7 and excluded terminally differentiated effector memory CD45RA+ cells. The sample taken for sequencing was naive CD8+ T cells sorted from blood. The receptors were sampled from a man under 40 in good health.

CDR3: CASSLGTRGGVVNEQFF. The CDR3 nucleotides read TGTGCCAGCAGCTTAGGAACGAGAGGGGGCGTGGTGAATGAGCAGTTCTTC. This chain connects TRBV11-2 to TRBJ2-1; 7 bases are shared with TRBD1. CDR3 length equals 17 residues. In germline, CDR1 is SGHAT, CDR2 FQNNGV. The ends lost 1 base at V and 7 bases at J; junction bases unmatched: 13.

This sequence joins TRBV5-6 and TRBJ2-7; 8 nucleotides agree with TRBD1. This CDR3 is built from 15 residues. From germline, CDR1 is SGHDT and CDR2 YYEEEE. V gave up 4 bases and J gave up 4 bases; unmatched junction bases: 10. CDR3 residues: CASSPSGQGAYEQYF. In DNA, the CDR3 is TGTGCCAGCAGCCCCTCGGGGCAGGGGGCGTACGAGCAGTACTTC.

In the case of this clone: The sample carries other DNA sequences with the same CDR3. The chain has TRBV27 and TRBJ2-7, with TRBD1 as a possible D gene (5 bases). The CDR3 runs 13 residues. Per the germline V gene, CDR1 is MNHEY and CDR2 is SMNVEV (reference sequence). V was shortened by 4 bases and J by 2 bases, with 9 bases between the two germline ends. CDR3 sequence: CASSYQGTYEQYF. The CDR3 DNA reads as TGTGCCAGCAGTTACCAGGGTACCTACGAGCAGTACTTC.

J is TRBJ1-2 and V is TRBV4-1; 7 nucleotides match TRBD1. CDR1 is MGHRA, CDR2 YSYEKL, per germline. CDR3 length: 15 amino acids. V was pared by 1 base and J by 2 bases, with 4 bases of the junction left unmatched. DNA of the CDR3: TGCGCCAGCAGCCAAGTGACAGGGACCAACTATGGCTACACCTTC. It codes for CASSQVTGTNYGYTF.

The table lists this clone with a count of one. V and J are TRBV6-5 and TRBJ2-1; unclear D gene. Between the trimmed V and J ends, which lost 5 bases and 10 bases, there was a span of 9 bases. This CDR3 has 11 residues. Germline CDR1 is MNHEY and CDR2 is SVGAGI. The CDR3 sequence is CASSTPEEQFF. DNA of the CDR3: TGTGCCAGCAGTACCCCGGAAGAGCAGTTCTTC.

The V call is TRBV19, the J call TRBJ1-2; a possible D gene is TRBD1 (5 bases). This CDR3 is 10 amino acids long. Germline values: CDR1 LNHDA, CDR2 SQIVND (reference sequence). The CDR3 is CAVGESGYTF. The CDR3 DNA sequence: TGTGCAGTGGGGGAAAGTGGCTACACCTTC.

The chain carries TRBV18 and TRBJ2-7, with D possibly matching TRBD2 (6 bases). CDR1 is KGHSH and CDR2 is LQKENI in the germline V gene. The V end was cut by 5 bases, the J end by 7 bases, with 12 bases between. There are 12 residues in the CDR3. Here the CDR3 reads CASSMGLLEQYF. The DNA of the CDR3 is TGTGCCAGCTCAATGGGACTGCTAGAGCAGTACTTC.

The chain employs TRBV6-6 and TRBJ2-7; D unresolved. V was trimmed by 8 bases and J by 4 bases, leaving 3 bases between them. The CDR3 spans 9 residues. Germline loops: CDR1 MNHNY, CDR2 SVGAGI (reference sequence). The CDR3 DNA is TGTGCCAGCGGGTACGAGCAGTACTTC. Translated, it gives CASGYEQYF.

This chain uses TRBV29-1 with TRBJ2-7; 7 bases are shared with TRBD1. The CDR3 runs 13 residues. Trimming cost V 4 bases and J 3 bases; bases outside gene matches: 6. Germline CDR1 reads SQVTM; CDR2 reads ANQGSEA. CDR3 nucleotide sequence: TGCAGCGTTGGAATCCGGGACAGCTACGAGCAGTACTTC. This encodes CSVGIRDSYEQYF.

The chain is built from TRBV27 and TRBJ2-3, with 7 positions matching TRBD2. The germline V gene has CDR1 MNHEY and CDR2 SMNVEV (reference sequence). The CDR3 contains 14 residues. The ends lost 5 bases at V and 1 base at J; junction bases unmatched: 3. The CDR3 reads CASSTGLGTDTQYF. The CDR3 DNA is TGTGCCAGCAGTACTGGACTAGGCACAGATACGCAGTATTTT.

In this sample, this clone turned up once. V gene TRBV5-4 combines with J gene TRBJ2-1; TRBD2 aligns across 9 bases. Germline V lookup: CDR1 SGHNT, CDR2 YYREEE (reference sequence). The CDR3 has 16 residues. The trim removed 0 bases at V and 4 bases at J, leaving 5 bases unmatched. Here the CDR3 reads CASSLDASGTYNEQFF. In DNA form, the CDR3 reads TGTGCCAGCAGCTTGGATGCTAGCGGGACGTACAATGAGCAGTTCTTC.

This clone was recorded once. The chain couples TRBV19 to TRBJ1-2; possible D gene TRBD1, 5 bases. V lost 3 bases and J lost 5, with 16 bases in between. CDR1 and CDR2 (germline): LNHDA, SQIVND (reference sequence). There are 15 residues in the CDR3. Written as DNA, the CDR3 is TGTGCCAGTAGTATTGGGGGTAAAACTTCATATGGCTACACCTTC. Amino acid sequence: CASSIGGKTSYGYTF. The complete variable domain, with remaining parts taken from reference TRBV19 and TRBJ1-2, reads DGGITQSPKYLFRKEGQNVTLSCEQNLNHDAMYWYRQDPGQGLRLIYYSQIVNDFQKGDIAEGYSVSREKKESFPLTVTSAQKNPTAFYLCASSIGGKTSYGYTFGSGTRLTVV.

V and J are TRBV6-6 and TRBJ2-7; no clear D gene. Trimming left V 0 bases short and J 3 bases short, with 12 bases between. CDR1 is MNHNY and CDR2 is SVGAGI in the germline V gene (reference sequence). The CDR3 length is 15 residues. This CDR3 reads CASSYSGNSGYEQYF. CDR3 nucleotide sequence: TGTGCCAGCAGTTACTCAGGGAATTCCGGCTACGAGCAGTACTTC.